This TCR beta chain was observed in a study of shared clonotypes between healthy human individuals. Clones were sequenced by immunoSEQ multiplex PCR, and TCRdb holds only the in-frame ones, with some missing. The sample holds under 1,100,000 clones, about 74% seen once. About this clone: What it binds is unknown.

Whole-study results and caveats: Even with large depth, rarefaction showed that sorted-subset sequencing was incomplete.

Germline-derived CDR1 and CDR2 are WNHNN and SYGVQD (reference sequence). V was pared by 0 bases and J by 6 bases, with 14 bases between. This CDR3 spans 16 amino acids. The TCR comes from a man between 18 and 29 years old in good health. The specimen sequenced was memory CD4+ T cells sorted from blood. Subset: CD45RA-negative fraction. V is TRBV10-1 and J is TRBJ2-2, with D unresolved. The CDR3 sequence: CASSESNVFSPGELFF. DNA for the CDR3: TGCGCCAGCAGTGAGTCGAACGTTTTCTCGCCCGGGGAGCTGTTTTTT.